These 20 T cell receptor beta chains were sequenced from one sample in a study of radiation and T cells in renal cell carcinoma. Here immunoSEQ multiplex PCR was the method, and the copy in TCRdb shows in-frame clones only, minus some. The sample has 120,000 to 150,000 clones; 80% to 90% are singletons. Documented time point: blood 4 weeks post-SBRT, at nephrectomy. Stated treatment: 15 Gy SBRT to primary tumor, nephrectomy 4 weeks later. This specimen consisted of blood, obtained from a patient whose treatment included radiotherapy and nephrectomy. These receptors came from a woman aged 45-65 years with renal cell carcinoma.

The V call is TRBV5-4, the J call TRBJ2-7, with 11 bases aligning to TRBD2. The CDR3 is 14 residues long. V shed 4 bases, J shed 3 bases, and the junction held 3 bases outside the gene matches. Germline assignment: CDR1 SGHNT and CDR2 YYREEE (reference sequence). CDR3 loop: CASSPGTSGYEQYF. DNA of the CDR3: TGTGCCAGCAGCCCTGGGACTAGCGGCTACGAGCAGTACTTC. The whole variable domain, remainder taken from reference TRBV5-4 and TRBJ2-7, is ETGVTQSPTHLIKTRGQQVTLRCSSQSGHNTVSWYQQALGQGPQFIFQYYREEENGRGNFPPRFSGLQFPNYSSELNVNALELDDSALYLCASSPGTSGYEQYFGPGTRLTVT.

The rearrangement uses TRBV30 and TRBJ1-1; TRBD1 agrees at 9 bases. CDR1 is GTSNPN, CDR2 SVGIG, per germline (reference sequence). This CDR3 region has 14 residues. J gave up 0 bases and V 4 bases, and 3 bases lay outside the gene matches. In DNA form, the CDR3 reads TGTGCCTGGAACAGGGGGCTCCTGAACACTGAAGCTTTCTTT. Protein product: CAWNRGLLNTEAFF.

A few counts support this clone. V and J are TRBV19 and TRBJ1-1, with D tentatively TRBD1 (5 bases). V dropped 4 bases and J dropped 2 bases, with 11 bases sitting between them. CDR1 is LNHDA and CDR2 is SQIVND in the germline V gene (reference sequence). This CDR3 has 14 amino acids. CDR3 loop: CASSNRDFNTEAFF. Written as DNA, the CDR3 is TGTGCCAGTAGTAACCGGGACTTTAACACTGAAGCTTTCTTT.

This chain uses TRBV28 with TRBJ2-7; 9 positions agree with TRBD2. In germline, CDR1 is MDHEN, CDR2 SYDVKM. CDR3 length: 13 amino acids. V was pared by 8 bases and J by 4 bases, with 6 bases of the junction left unmatched. For the CDR3, the DNA is TGTGCCAGCTGGCGGGGGGGTTCATACGAGCAGTACTTC. This translates into CASWRGGSYEQYF.

The chain links TRBV5-8 to TRBJ2-5; TRBD2 aligns across 9 bases. Germline CDR1 reads SGHTS; CDR2 reads YDEGEE. Germline trimming cut 4 bases from V and 4 bases from J; bases unmatched to any gene: 5. This CDR3 spans 14 amino acids. CDR3 sequence reads: CASSQRGARETQYF. CDR3 DNA sequence: TGTGCCAGCAGCCAGCGGGGGGCGAGAGAGACCCAGTACTTC.

This clone has a single count. The genes are TRBV11-2 and TRBJ2-3; D call uncertain. Trimming left V 1 base short and J 2 bases short, with 4 bases between. Germline CDR1 and CDR2: SGHAT and FQNNGV. The CDR3 spans 13 residues. In DNA form, the CDR3 reads TGTGCCAGCAGCTTAGGCCTCACAGATACGCAGTATTTT. This sequence encodes CASSLGLTDTQYF.

This chain links TRBV9 with TRBJ1-2; TRBD1 matches 7 bases. The V and J ends lost 0 bases and 6 bases, in that order; junction bases with no gene match: 5. Germline V gene sequence: CDR1 SGDLS, CDR2 YYNGEE. The CDR3 is 14 amino acids. CDR3 coding DNA: TGTGCCAGCAGCGTAGTAACAGGGGAGGATGGCTACACCTTC. Translation gives CASSVVTGEDGYTF. The variable domain in full, with the rest retrieved from reference TRBV9 and TRBJ1-2, is DSGVTQTPKHLITATGQRVTLRCSPRSGDLSVYWYQQSLDQGLQFLIQYYNGEERAKGNILERFSAQQFPDLHSELNLSSLELGDSALYFCASSVVTGEDGYTFGSGTRLTVV.

This clone occurred once. CDR3 coding DNA: TGTGCCACCAGCAGAGGTACAGGGTCGGGGTCACCCCTCCACTTT. It translates to CATSRGTGSGSPLHF. This chain connects TRBV15 to TRBJ1-6; perhaps TRBD1 as D (6 bases). Germline V gene lookup returns CDR1 LNHNV and CDR2 YYDKDF (reference sequence). The CDR3 contains 15 residues. Trimming shortened V by 1 base and J by 10 bases, and 14 bases separated the two germline ends.

V is TRBV9 and J is TRBJ2-7, with D possibly being TRBD1 or TRBD2 (6 bases each). The CDR3 runs to 15 residues. Trimming left V 4 bases short and J 1 base short, with 15 bases between. Germline CDR1 is SGDLS and CDR2 is YYNGEE. The CDR3 spells CASSPGASDSYEQYF. The CDR3 region has the DNA TGTGCCAGCAGCCCAGGGGCTAGCGATTCCTACGAGCAGTACTTC.

The CDR3 here is CASRPIDWRSYEQYF. The CDR3 nucleotides read TGTGCCAGCAGACCGATTGACTGGCGCTCCTACGAGCAGTACTTC. J is TRBJ2-7 and V is TRBV6-5; D unresolved. Trimming took 6 bases from V and 0 from J, leaving 15 bases between them. Germline V CDR1 and CDR2: MNHEY, SVGAGI. The CDR3 totals 15 residues.

The gene calls are TRBV2 and TRBJ1-5; D might be TRBD1 (5 bases). This CDR3 contains 12 residues. The germline V gene encodes CDR1 SNHLY and CDR2 FYNNEI. The V gene lost 4 bases and the J gene lost 9 bases, with 10 bases spanning the gap. The CDR3 region is CASSGDFGPQHF. In nucleotides, the CDR3 is TGTGCCAGCAGTGGGGACTTCGGGCCCCAGCATTTT.

V and J are TRBV6-5 and TRBJ1-1; D not certain. This CDR3 comprises 14 residues. The ends were cut back, 0 bases at V and 8 bases at J, with 13 bases in the middle. Germline-derived CDR1 and CDR2 are MNHEY and SVGAGI. The CDR3 sequence is CASSYSPSLSEAFF. The CDR3 DNA follows: TGTGCCAGCAGTTACTCGCCTTCTCTTTCGGAAGCTTTCTTT.

The rearrangement joins TRBV25-1 to TRBJ1-1; possible D gene TRBD1, 6 bases. Germline V gives CDR1 MGHDK, CDR2 SYGVNS. The V end lost 0 bases, the J end lost 4 bases, and 12 bases lay between the germline ends. The CDR3 covers 15 residues. The CDR3 coding sequence is TGTGCCAGCAGTGAATATCCGGACAGATTCACTGAAGCTTTCTTT. Its protein is CASSEYPDRFTEAFF.

The CDR3 sequence: CASSSNPDRADTQYF. CDR3 in DNA: TGTGCCAGCAGTTCAAACCCGGACAGGGCTGATACGCAGTATTTT. The genes are TRBV7-8 and TRBJ2-3, with 8 bases that match TRBD1. Unmatched junction bases numbered 11, after V lost 6 bases and J lost 6 bases. CDR3 length: 15 residues. The V gene's germline CDR1 is SGHVS and CDR2 FQNEAQ.

This chain connects TRBV18 to TRBJ1-5; 8 nucleotides match TRBD1. Germline trimming cut 6 bases from V and 7 bases from J; bases unmatched to any gene: 8. From germline, CDR1 is KGHSH and CDR2 LQKENI. The CDR3 contains 14 residues. In nucleotides, the CDR3 is TGTGCCAGCTCTCTCGACAGGGGCACGCAGCCCCAGCATTTT. Protein sequence: CASSLDRGTQPQHF.

The chain couples TRBV6-1 to TRBJ2-1; TRBD2 agrees at 10 bases. Germline assignment: CDR1 MNHNS and CDR2 SASEGT. With V trimmed by 8 bases and J by 9 bases, 7 bases remained unmatched. The CDR3 extends over 13 amino acids. The CDR3 DNA reads as TGTGCCAGCTCTCTAGCGGGAGTTAGTGAGCAGTTCTTC. This codes for CASSLAGVSEQFF.

Here the CDR3 DNA reads TGCGCCAGCAGCCAAGAGAGCTCCGGGGACATGAACACTGAAGCTTTCTTT. Translation gives CASSQESSGDMNTEAFF. The rearrangement joins TRBV4-3 to TRBJ1-1; possibly TRBD1 for D (6 bases). The CDR3 extends over 17 amino acids. With 0 bases removed from V and 0 bases from J, the gap between germline ends came to 14 bases. From germline, CDR1 is LGHNA and CDR2 YSLEER.

The rearrangement uses TRBV6-5 and TRBJ1-6; D is undetermined. V was trimmed by 6 bases and J by 8 bases, leaving 17 bases between them. This CDR3 region has 15 residues. The germline V gene has CDR1 MNHEY and CDR2 SVGAGI. CDR3 residues: CASSRWGASYSPLHF. In DNA, the CDR3 is TGTGCCAGCAGCCGCTGGGGAGCCAGCTATTCACCCCTCCACTTT.

The chain's CDR3 is CASSPGDRGLGYTF. CDR3 coding DNA: TGCGCCAGCAGCCCCGGGGACAGGGGGCTTGGCTACACCTTC. The chain is built from TRBV5-1 and TRBJ1-2; 12 bases are a match to TRBD1. Germline V lookup: CDR1 SGHRS, CDR2 YFSETQ. CDR3 length: 14 amino acids. J was trimmed by 7 bases and V by 4 bases; bases with no gene match: 5.

The chain links TRBV5-6 to TRBJ2-7; 9 bases are a match to TRBD1. Per the germline V gene, CDR1 is SGHDT and CDR2 is YYEEEE. The CDR3 sequence is 15 residues long. V lost 3 bases, J lost 2 bases, and 6 bases stayed unmatched. The CDR3 reads CASSSPGQGAYEQYF. In nucleotides, the CDR3 is TGTGCCAGCAGCTCACCGGGACAGGGTGCCTACGAGCAGTACTTC.